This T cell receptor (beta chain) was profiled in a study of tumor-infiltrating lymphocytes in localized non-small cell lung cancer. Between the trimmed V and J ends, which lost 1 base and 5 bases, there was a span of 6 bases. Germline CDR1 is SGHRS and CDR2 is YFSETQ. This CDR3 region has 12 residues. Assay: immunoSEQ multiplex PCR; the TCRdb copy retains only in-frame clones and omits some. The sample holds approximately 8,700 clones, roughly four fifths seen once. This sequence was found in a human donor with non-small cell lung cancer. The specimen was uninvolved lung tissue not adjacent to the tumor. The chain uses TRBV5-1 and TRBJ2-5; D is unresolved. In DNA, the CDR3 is TGCGCCAGCAGCTTGACTGGGGAGACCCAGTACTTC. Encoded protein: CASSLTGETQYF. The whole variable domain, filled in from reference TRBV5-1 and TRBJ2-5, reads KAGVTQTPRYLIKTRGQQVTLSCSPISGHRSVSWYQQTPGQGLQFLFEYFSETQRNKGNFPGRFSGRQFSNSRSEMNVSTLELGDSALYLCASSLTGETQYFGPGTRLLVL.